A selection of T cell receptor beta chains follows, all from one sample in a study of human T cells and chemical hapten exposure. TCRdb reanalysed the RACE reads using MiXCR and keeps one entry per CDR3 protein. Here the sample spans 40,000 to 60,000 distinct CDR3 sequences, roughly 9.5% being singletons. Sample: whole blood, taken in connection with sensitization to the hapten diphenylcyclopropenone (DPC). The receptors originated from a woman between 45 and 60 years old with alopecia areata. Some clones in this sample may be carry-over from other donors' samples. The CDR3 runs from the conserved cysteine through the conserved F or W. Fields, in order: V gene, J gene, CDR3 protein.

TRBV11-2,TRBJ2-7,CASSLLKGKMGYEQYF
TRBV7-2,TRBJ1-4,CASSLGREKLFF
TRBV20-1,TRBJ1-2,CSADPGHTDGYTF
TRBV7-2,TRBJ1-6,CASTPVGTPYNSPLHF
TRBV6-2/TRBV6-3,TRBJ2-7,CASSDGYEQYF
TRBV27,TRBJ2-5,CASSRTPLAPQETQYF
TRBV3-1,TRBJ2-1,CASRETRLASEQFF
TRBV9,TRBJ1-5,CASSPGQGMAQPQHF
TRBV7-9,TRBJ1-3,CASSFEAPGNTIYF
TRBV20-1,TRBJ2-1,CSAQRTDNEQFF
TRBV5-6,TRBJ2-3,CASSLVGGRASDTQYF
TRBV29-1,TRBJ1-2,CSVEKKQAGGYTF
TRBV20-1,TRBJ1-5,CSARADRYQPQHF
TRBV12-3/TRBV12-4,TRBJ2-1,CASTRRAGGNEQFF
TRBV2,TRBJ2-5,CASEGLAGTRSTQYF
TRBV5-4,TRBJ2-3,CASSLGLEGYTQYF
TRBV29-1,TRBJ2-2,CSCNSGTNTGELFF
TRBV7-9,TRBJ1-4,CASSRGNEKLFF
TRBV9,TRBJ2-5,CASSAGLETQCF
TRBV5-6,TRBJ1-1,CASSLGPRVNTEAFF
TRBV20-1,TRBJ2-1,CSARPKPRLASYNEQFF
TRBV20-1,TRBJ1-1,CSARRVNTEAFF
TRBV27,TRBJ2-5,CASSTGTEYQETQYF
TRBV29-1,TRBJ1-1,CSGVDTGLMNTEAFF
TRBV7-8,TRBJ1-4,CASNHVRNEKLFF
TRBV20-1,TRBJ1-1,CSAETRQGVTEAFF
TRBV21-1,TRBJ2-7,CASRGGQGFTPNPYEQYF
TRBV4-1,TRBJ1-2,CASSRRDRDNYGYTF
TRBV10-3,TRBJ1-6,CAISETTRDSPLHF
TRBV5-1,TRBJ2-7,CASMRDTSVGEQYF
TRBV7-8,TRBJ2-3,CASSAVQGLAGGPVDTQYF
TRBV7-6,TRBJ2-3,CASSSSGRATDTQYF
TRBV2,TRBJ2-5,CASSPDSQETQYF
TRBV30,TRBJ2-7,CAWSKGSRDYEQYF
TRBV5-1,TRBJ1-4,CASSMDSPGEKLFF
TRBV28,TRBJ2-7,CASSTGARNGQYF
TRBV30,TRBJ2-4,CAWSVGRLAGDPKNIQYF
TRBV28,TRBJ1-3,CASSPNSAGGNTIYF
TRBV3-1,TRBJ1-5,CASSQRRTGGRRSNQPQHF
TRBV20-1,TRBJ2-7,CSAHQRQQYF
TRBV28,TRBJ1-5,CASRRVNQPQHF
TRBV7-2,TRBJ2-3,CASSLIRGQGTDTQYF
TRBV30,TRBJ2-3,CAWSLQGSTDTQYF